The entry below gives a single T cell receptor (beta chain) sequence along with its context. Given a much more abundant clone one base away, this may be a read error. Alongside a J-beta primer mix, a sample-barcoded 5' primer served in a second PCR lasting about 6 to 12 cycles. TCRdb reanalysed the 5' RACE reads using MiXCR and keeps one entry per CDR3 protein. This table has hundreds of thousands of distinct CDR3 sequences, roughly half appearing once. The sample belongs to a study of blood T cells in healthy people across ages. Germline CDR1 LGHDT, CDR2 YNNKEL (reference sequence). The CDR3 loop spans 12 amino acids.

The sequence was obtained from a woman older than 75 in good health. The sequenced material came from blood. The chain employs TRBV3-1 and TRBJ2-4; D not certain. Gene TRBJ2-5 matches the end of the DNA better, so the J call may be wrong. For the CDR3, the DNA is TGTGCCAGCAGTAGGGAAGTGGGGACCCAGTACTTC. Translated: CASSREVGTQYF.